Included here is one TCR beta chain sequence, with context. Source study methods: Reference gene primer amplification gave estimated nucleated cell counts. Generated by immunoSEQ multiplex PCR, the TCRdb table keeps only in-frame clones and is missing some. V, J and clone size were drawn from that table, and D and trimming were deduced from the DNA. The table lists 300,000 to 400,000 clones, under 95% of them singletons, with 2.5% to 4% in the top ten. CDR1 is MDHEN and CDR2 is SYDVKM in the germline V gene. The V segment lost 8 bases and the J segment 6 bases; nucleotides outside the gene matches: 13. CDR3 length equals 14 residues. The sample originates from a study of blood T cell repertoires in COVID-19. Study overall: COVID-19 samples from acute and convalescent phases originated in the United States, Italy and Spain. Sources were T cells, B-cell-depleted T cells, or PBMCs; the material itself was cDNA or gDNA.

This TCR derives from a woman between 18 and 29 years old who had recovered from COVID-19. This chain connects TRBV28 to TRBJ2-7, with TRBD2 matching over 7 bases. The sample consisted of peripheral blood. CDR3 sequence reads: CASRSAGAYGEQYV. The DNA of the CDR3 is TGTGCCAGCCGTTCGGCGGGAGCGTACGGCGAGCAGTACGTC.